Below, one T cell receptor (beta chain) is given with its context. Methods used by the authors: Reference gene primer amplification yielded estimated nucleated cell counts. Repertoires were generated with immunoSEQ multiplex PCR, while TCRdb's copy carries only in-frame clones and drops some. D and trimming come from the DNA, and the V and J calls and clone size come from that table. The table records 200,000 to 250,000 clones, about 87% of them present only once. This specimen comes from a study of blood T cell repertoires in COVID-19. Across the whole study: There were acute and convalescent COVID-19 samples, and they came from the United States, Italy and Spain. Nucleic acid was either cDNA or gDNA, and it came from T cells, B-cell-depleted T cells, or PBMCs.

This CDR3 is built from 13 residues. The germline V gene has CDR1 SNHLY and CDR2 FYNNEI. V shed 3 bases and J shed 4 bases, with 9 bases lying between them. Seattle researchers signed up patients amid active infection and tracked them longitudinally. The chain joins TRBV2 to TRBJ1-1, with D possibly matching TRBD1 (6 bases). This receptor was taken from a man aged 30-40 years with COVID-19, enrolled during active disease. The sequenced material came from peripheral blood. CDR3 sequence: CASSDQGGTEAFF. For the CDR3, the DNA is TGTGCCAGCAGTGACCAAGGGGGCACTGAAGCTTTCTTT.